Detailed here is one T cell receptor beta chain. Its antigen remains unknown. Other nucleotide sequences from this sample produce the same CDR3. The sample originates from a study of cytomegalovirus exposure and HLA in healthy donors. Broader study findings: In a later analysis, TCR beta V- and J-gene trimming showed a link to a missense DCLRE1C variant. Within an earlier analysis, most TCR beta V segments proved productive either about 90% or about 30% of the time. In a later analysis, most CMV-associated TCR beta chains appeared HLA-restricted.

J gave up 2 bases and V 5 bases, and 6 bases lay outside the gene matches. CDR3 length equals 15 residues. Germline lookup yields CDR1 MDHEN and CDR2 SYDVKM. The PCR used 60 Vbeta and 13 Jbeta primers. Clones were read by immunoSEQ multiplex PCR, and TCRdb kept only the in-frame ones, dropping some. The sample has 75,000 to 100,000 clones, under 9% seen once. The genes are TRBV28 and TRBJ1-5; the match to TRBD1 covers 7 bases. The receptor comes from a man aged 50 to 60 in good health and CMV-seronegative. Sequenced: PBMCs. DNA for the CDR3: TGTGCCAGCAGTCAGACAGGGATTGGCAATCAGCCCCAGCATTTT. Translation: CASSQTGIGNQPQHF.